This T cell receptor (beta chain) derives from a study of identical twins. Germline-derived CDR1 and CDR2 are SGHRS and YFSETQ. CDR3 length: 20 residues. The V gene end was trimmed by 4 bases and the J gene end by 0 bases; junction bases not matched to a gene: 10. This clonotype was seen a few times. Unique molecular identifiers were present on cDNA, and template switching added a universal primer site. TCRdb re-analysed the 5' RACE reads in MiXCR, keeping a single row per CDR3 protein. The sample has 750,000 to 950,000 distinct CDR3 sequences, roughly an eighth seen once; the top ten hold around 1.5%. The same data also contributed to another study, on yellow fever vaccine responses in identical twins.

Sample: PBMCs. This clonotype was sampled from a woman aged 18-30 years in good health. The chain joins TRBV5-1 to TRBJ2-2; TRBD2 matches at 15 bases. The CDR3 DNA reads as TGCGCCAGCAGCGTTGCTCCAGGACTAGCGGGAGGGCCGAACACCGGGGAGCTGTTTTTT. Translating gives CASSVAPGLAGGPNTGELFF.